This T cell receptor (beta chain) was captured in a study of shared clonotypes between healthy human individuals. About the study: The composition of the donors was a couple of women and a few men aged 18 to 49. Researchers assigned three CD4 naive, three CD4 memory, two CD8 naive and one CD8 memory plate to each donor.

Turning to this clone: Its antigen is not known.

Every subset's genomic DNA went evenly onto several immunoSEQ plates. The method was immunoSEQ multiplex PCR; TCRdb's version includes in-frame clones alone and lacks a portion of them. The sample lists about 650,000 clones; just under 97% were seen once. Positive CCR7 selection of CD45RO-negative cells yielded the naive CD8 cells, and terminally differentiated effector memory CD45RA+ cells were excluded. Study-wide results and limits: It was the few donors that limited the genetic and exposure-history diversity represented.

Germline V gene lookup returns CDR1 MGHRA and CDR2 YSYEKL. There are 15 residues in the CDR3. V gave up 0 bases and J gave up 0 bases, with 9 bases separating them. V is TRBV4-1 and J is TRBJ2-7, with D uncertain. This clonotype was sampled from a woman in her twenties or thirties in good health. Sequenced input: naive CD8+ T cells sorted from blood. The CDR3 loop reads CASSQDPTPSYEQYF. DNA of the CDR3: TGCGCCAGCAGCCAAGATCCCACCCCCTCCTACGAGCAGTACTTC.